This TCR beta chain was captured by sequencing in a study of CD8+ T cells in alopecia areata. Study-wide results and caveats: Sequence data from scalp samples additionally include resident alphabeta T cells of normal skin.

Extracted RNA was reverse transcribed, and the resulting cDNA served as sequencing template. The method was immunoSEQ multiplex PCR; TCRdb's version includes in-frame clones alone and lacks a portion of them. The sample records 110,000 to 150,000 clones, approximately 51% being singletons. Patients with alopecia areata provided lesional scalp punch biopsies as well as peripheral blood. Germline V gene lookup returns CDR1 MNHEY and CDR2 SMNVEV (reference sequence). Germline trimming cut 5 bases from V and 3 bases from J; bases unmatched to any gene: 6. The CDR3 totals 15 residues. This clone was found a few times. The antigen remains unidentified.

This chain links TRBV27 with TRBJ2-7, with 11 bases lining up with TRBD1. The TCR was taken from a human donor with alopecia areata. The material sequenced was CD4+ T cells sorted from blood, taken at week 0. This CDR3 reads CASSTPGQGGYEQYF. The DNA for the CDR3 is TGTGCCAGCAGTACCCCGGGACAGGGGGGCTACGAGCAGTACTTC.